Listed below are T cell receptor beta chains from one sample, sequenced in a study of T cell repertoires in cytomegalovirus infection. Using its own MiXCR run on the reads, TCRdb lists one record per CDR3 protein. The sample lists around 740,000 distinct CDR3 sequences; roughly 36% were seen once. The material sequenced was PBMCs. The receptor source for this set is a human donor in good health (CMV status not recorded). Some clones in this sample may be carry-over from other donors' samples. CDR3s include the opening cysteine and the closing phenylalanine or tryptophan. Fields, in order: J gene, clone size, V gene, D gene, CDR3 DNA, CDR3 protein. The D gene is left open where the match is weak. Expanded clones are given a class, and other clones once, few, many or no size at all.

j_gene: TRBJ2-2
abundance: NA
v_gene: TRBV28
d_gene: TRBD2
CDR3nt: TGTGCCAGCAGTTTACTAGCGGGGGACGGGGAGCTGTTTTTT
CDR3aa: CASSLLAGDGELFF

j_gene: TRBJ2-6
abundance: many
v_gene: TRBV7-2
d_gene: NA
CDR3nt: TGTGCCAGCAGCTTAGGGGGGGTCGGGGCCAACGTCCTGACTTTC
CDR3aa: CASSLGGVGANVLTF

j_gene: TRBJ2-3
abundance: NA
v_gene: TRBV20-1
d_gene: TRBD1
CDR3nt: TGCAGTGCTAGCGGACAGGGCGGCACAGATACGCAGTATTTT
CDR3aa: CSASGQGGTDTQYF

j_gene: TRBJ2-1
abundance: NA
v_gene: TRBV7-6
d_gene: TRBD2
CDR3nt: TGTGCCAGCAGCTCCGGGAGCGGGGGCAATGAGCAGTTCTTC
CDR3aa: CASSSGSGGNEQFF

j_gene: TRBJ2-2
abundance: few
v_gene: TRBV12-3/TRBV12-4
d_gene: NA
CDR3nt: TGTGCCAGCAGGGCAGATCAGCCGGAGACCGGGGAGCTGTTTTTT
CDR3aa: CASRADQPETGELFF

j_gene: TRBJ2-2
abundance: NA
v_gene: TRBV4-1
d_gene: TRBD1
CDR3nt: TGCGCCAGCAGCCTCCGTGGGACAGGGAACACCGGGGAGCTGTTTTTT
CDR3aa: CASSLRGTGNTGELFF

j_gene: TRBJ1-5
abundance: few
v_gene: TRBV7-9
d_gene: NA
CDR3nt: TGTGCCAGCAGCTTAGATGTGGGGACGGGGCAGCCCCAGCATTTT
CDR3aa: CASSLDVGTGQPQHF

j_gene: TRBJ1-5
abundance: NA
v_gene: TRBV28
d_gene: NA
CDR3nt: TGTGCCAGCAGTTTAGCCCCAGAGGTCCAGCCCCAGCATTTT
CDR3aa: CASSLAPEVQPQHF

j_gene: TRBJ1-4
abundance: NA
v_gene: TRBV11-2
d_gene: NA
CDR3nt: TGTGCCAGCAGCCCCGGAGGGAGACTGTTTTTT
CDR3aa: CASSPGGRLFF

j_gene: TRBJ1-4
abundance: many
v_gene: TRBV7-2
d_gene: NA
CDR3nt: TGTGCCAGCAGCTTTGGGCAGTCCCCGCGGAAACTGTTTTTT
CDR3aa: CASSFGQSPRKLFF

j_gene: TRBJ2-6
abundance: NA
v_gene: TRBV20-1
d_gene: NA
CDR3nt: TGCAGTGCCCACCGTTCGGACTCTGGGGCCAACGTCCTGACTTTC
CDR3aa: CSAHRSDSGANVLTF

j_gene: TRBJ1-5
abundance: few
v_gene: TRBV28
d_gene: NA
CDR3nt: TGTGCCAGCACCAGACAGATTAGCAATCAGCCCCAGCATTTT
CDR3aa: CASTRQISNQPQHF

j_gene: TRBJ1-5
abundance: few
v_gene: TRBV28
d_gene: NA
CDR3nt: TGTGCCAGCAGTACGGTTGGGGGAGTTGATCAGCCCCAGCATTTT
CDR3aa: CASSTVGGVDQPQHF

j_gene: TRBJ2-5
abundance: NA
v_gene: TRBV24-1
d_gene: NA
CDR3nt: TGTGCCACCAGTATAAGGGACGGAGGTAAAGACACCCAGTACTTC
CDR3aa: CATSIRDGGKDTQYF

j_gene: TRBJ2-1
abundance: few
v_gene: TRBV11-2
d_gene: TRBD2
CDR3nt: TGTGCCAGCAGCTCGTTGTCGGTAGCGGGAGTGAATGAGCAGTTCTTC
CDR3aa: CASSSLSVAGVNEQFF